This entry features one T cell receptor beta chain sequence. The antigen remains undetermined. This sample is drawn from a study of CD8 T cells in ankylosing spondylitis. Study results and limitations: Disease-linked clones reportedly showed significant enrichment in matched ankylosing spondylitis synovial fluid. Earlier literature documents some of the motif variants in reactive arthritis synovial fluid and blood. Disease-linked clones bore a CD8+ phenotype and were relatively rare in peripheral blood.

As the method for making TCR beta libraries, quantitative 5'-RACE with molecular barcodes was used. TCRdb reprocessed the 5' RACE reads via MiXCR and lists one record per CDR3 protein. The sample gives about 340,000 distinct CDR3 sequences, roughly 20% of which show up once; about 12% is in the top ten. With V trimmed by 1 base and J by 5 bases, 5 bases remained unmatched. The CDR3 has 15 residues. CDR1 SEHNR and CDR2 FQNEAQ come from the germline V gene (reference sequence). This sequence joins TRBV7-9 and TRBJ1-5, with 7 bases that match TRBD1. Sequenced sample: blood, either unsorted or a sorted T cell fraction (not recorded which). The sequence derives from a male donor with ankylosing spondylitis or in good health (not recorded which). CDR3 in amino acids: CASSLGPTGDQPQHF. The DNA for the CDR3 is TGTGCCAGCAGCTTAGGGCCAACAGGGGATCAGCCCCAGCATTTT.